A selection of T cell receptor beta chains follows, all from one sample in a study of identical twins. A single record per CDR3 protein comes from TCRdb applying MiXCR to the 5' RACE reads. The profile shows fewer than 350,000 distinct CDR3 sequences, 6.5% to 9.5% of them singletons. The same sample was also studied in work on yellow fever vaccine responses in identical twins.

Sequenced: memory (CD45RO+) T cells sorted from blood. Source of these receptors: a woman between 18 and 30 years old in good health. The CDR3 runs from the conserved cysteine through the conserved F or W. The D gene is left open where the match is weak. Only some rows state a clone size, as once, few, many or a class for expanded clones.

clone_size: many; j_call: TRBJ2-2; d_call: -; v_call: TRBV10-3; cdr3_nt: TGTGCCATCAGTGAGTCCACTAGGAACGGCGGGGAGCTGTTTTTT; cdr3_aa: CAISESTRNGGELFF
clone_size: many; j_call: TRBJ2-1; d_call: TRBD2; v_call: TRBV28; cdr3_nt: TGTGCCAGCAGTCTCCTAGCGGGAGGACCCAATGAGCAGTTCTTC; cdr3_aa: CASSLLAGGPNEQFF
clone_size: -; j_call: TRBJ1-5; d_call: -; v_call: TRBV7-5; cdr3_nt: -; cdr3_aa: CISVSEAPGQGRQPQHF
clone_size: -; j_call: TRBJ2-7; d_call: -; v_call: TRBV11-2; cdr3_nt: TGTGCCAGCAGCTTAGACGGAGACAGCTACGAGCAGTACTTC; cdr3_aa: CASSLDGDSYEQYF
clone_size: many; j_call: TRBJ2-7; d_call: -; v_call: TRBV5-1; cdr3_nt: TGCGCCAGCAGCTTGGTGGGGTACGAGCAGTACTTC; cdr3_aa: CASSLVGYEQYF
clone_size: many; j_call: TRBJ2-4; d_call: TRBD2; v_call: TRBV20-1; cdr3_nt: TGCAGTGCTCCGACTAGCGGGATAACCTTTGCCAAAAACATTCAGTACTTC; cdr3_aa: CSAPTSGITFAKNIQYF
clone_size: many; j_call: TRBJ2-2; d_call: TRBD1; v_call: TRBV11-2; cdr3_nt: TGTGCCAGCAGTTACGGGACAGGGGTCCCGAACACCGGGGAGCTGTTTTTT; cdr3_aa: CASSYGTGVPNTGELFF
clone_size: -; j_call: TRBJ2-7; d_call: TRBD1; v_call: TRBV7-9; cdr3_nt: TGTGCCAGCAGTTACGACAGGGACCCCTACGAGCAGTACTTC; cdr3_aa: CASSYDRDPYEQYF
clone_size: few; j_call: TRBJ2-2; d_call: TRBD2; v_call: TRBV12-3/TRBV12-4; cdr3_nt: TGTGCCAGCAGTCCCGCCGGGACTAGCGGGAAGAACGGGGAGCTGTTTTTT; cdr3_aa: CASSPAGTSGKNGELFF
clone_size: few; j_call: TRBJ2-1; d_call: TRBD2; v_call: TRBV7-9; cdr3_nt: TGTGCCAGCAGCTTATTGATAGCGGGAGCGTATTACAATGAGCAGTTCTTC; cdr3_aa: CASSLLIAGAYYNEQFF
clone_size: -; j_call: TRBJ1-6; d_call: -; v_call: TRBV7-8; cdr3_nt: TGTGCCAGCAGCTTAGTCGGGGCAGGGGATGGTTCACCCCTCCACTTT; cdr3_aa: CASSLVGAGDGSPLHF
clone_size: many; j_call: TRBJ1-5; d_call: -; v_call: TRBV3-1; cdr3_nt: TGTGCCAGCAGCCAATCCCCGGGGCCCAATCAGCCCCAGCATTTT; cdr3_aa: CASSQSPGPNQPQHF
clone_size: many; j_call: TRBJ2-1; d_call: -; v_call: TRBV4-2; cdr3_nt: TGTGCCAGCAGCCAAGAACTAGGAGGCTCCTACAATGAGCAGTTCTTC; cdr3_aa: CASSQELGGSYNEQFF
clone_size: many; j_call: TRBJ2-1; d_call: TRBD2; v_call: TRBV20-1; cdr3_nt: TGCAGTGCTAGACTAGCGGGCGTAAATGAGCAGTTCTTC; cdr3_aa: CSARLAGVNEQFF
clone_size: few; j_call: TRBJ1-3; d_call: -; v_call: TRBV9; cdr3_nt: TGTGCCAGCAGCGTGGGGACGGAACCTGGAAACACCATATATTTT; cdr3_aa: CASSVGTEPGNTIYF
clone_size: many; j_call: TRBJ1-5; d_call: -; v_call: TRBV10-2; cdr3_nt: TGCGCCAGCAGTGAGAGGGGACGAGGCAATCAGCCCCAGCATTTT; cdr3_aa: CASSERGRGNQPQHF
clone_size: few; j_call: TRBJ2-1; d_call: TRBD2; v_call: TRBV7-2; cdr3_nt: TGTGCCAGCAGCTCTGGGACTAGCGGGAGGGCCTACAATGAGCAGTTCTTC; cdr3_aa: CASSSGTSGRAYNEQFF
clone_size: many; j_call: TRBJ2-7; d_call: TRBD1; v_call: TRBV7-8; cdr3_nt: TGTGCCAGCAGCGGATCGACAGGGTGGTTCAACGAGCAGTACTTC; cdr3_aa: CASSGSTGWFNEQYF
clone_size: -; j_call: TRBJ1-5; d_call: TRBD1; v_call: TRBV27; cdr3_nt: TGTGCCAGCAGGCCACGGCAGGGGGCAGTTCGCAATCAGCCCCAGCATTTT; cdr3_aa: CASRPRQGAVRNQPQHF
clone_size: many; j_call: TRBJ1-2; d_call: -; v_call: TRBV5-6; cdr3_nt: TGTGCCAGCAGCTCAGGTGGGACCCACTATGGCTACACCTTC; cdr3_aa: CASSSGGTHYGYTF
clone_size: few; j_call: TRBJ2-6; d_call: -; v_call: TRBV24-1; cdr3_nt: TGTGCCACCGGAGAAGTCTCTGGGGCCAACGTCCTGACTTTC; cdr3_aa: CATGEVSGANVLTF
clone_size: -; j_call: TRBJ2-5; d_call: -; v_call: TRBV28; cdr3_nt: TGTGCCAGCAGTTCTAGGACAGTCATAGCCGAAGAGACCCAGTACTTC; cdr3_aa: CASSSRTVIAEETQYF
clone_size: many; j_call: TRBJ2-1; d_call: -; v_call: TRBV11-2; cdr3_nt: TGTGCCAGCATCCGAACCGGGACAACTAACAATGAGCAGTTCTTC; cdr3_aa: CASIRTGTTNNEQFF
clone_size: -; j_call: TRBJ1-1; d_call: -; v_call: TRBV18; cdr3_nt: TGTGCCAGCTCACCCGCCGGGACTGAAGCTTTCTTT; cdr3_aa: CASSPAGTEAFF
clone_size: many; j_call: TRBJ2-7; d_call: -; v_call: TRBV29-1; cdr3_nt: TGCAGCGCGGAACAGGGTTTCGAGCAGTACTTC; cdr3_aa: CSAEQGFEQYF
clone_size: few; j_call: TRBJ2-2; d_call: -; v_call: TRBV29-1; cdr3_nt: TGCAGTTGTGGATGGGGGACCGGGGAGCTGTTTTTT; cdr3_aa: CSCGWGTGELFF
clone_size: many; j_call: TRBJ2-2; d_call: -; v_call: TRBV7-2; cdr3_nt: TGTGCCAGCAGCCCCTGGAGCAAGAACACCGGGGAGCTGTTTTTT; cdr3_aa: CASSPWSKNTGELFF
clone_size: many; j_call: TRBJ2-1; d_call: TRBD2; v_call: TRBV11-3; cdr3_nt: TGTGCCAGCAGCTTAGACGGGACTAGGGCTGATGAGCAGTTCTTC; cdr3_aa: CASSLDGTRADEQFF
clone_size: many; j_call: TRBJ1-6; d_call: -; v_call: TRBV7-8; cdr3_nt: TGTGCCAGCAGCTTAGTACTTCAAGGGTCACCCCTCCACTTT; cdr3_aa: CASSLVLQGSPLHF
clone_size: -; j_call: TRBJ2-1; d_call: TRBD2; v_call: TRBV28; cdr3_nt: TGTGCCAGCAGTACCGGTTGGGGTTTAGCGGGAGGGGTAGATGTGCAGTTCTTC; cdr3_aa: CASSTGWGLAGGVDVQFF
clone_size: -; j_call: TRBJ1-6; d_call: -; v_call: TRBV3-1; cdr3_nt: TGTGCCAGCAGCCAGGGGGACAAGAAAAATTCACCCCTCCACTTT; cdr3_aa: CASSQGDKKNSPLHF
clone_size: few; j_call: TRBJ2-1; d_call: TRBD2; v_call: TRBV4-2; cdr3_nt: TGTGCCAGCAGCCGCGGGACTAGCGGGAGTAGGGATGAGCAGTTCTTC; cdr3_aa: CASSRGTSGSRDEQFF
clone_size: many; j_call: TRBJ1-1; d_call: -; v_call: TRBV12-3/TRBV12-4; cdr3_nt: TGTGCCAGCAGAGGGGAGGGGACTGAAGCTTTCTTT; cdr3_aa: CASRGEGTEAFF
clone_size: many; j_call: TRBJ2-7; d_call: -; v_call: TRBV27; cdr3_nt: TGTGCCAGCAGTCTAGGCAAGTACTACGAGCAGTACTTC; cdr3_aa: CASSLGKYYEQYF
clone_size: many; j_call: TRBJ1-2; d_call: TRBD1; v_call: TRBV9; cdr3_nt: TGTGCCAGCAGGGGACAGACCTATGGCTACACCTTC; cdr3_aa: CASRGQTYGYTF
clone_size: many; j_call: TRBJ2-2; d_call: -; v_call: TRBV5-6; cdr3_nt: TGTGCCAGCAGCTTGGTCTGGACCTCCACCGGGGAGCTGTTTTTT; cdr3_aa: CASSLVWTSTGELFF
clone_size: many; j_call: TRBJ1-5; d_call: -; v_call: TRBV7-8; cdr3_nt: TGTGCCAGCAGCGCCGGGGAGGGATATCAGCCCCAGCATTTT; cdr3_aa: CASSAGEGYQPQHF
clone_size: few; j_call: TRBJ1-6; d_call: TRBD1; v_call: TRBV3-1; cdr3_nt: TGTGCCAGCAGCCGAGCTACAGGGGGTGAGTCACCCCTCCACTTT; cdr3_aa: CASSRATGGESPLHF
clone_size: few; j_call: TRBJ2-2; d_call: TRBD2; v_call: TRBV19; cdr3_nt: TGTGCCAGTTACCCAAGCGGGGGGGCGAGTACCGGGGAGCTGTTTTTT; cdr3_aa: CASYPSGGASTGELFF
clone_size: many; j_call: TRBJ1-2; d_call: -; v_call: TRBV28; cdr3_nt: TGTGCCAGCAGGGTGGGACACCAACTCCCCTCCTATGGCTACACCTTC; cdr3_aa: CASRVGHQLPSYGYTF
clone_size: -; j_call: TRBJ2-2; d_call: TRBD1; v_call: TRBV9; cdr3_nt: TGTGCCAGCAGCGTAGAGGGACAGGGAACCGGGGAGCTGTTTTTT; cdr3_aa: CASSVEGQGTGELFF
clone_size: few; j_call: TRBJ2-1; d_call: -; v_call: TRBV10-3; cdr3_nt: TGTGCCATCAGGGCCGGGCAGGGGATTGGGGATGAGCAGTTCTTC; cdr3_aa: CAIRAGQGIGDEQFF
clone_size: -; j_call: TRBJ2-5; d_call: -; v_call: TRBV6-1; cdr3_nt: TGTGCCAGCAGCAGGGGTTTTTACGAGACCCAGTACTTC; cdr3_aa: CASSRGFYETQYF
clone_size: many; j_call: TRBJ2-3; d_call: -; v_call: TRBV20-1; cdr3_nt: TGCAGTGACGGGATAGTGAACACAGATACGCAGTATTTT; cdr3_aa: CSDGIVNTDTQYF
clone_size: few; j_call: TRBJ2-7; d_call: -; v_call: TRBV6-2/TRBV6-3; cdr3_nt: TGTGCCACCAGGGGACCGCCGCGCTACGAGCAGTACTTC; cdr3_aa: CATRGPPRYEQYF
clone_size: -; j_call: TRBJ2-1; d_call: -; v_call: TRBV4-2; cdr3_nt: TGTGCCAGCAGCCAGACAAGGATAGATTACAATGAGCAGTTCTTC; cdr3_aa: CASSQTRIDYNEQFF
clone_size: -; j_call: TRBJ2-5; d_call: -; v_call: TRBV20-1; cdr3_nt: TGCAGTGCTAGAGCTAGGCCAGCCCCCAAAGAGACCCAGTACTTC; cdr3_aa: CSARARPAPKETQYF
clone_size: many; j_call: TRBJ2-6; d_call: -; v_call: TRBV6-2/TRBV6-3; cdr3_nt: TGTGCCAGCAGTTACTCGGGGTCGGCCGGGGCCAACGTCCTGACTTTC; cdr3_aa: CASSYSGSAGANVLTF
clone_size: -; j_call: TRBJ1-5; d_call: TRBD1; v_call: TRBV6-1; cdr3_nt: TGTGCCAGCAGTGAAGAGTGGGGACAGGTGTATCAGCCCCAGCATTTT; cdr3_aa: CASSEEWGQVYQPQHF
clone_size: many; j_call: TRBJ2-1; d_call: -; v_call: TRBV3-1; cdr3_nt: TGTGCCAGCAGCCAAGGTAACCCGTACAGCTCCTACAATGAGCAGTTCTTC; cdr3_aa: CASSQGNPYSSYNEQFF
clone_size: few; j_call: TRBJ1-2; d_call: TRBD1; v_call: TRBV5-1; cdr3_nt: TGCGCCAGCAGCCCATGGACAGGACCAAACTATGGCTACACCTTC; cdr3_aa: CASSPWTGPNYGYTF
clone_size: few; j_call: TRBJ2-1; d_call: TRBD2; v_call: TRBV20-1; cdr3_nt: TGCAGTGCTAGTAGCGGGAGTGACTACAATGAGCAGTTCTTC; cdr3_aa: CSASSGSDYNEQFF
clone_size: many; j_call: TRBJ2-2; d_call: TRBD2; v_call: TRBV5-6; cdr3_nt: TGTGCCAGCAGCCGGACTAGCGGGAGGGACACCGGGGAGCTGTTTTTT; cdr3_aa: CASSRTSGRDTGELFF
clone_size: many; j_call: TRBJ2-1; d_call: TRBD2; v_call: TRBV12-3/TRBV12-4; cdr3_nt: TGTGCCAGCAGCCCCCGGGCTAGCGGGATTGAGCAGTTCTTC; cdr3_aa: CASSPRASGIEQFF
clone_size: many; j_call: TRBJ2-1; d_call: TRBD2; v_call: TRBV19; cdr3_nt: TGTGCCAGTAGCTATACGGGACTAGCGGGAGGCAATGAGCAGTTCTTC; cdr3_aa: CASSYTGLAGGNEQFF
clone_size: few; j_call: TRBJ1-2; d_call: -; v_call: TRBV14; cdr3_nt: TGTGCCAGCAGCCATGGACCCTCCTATGGCTACACCTTC; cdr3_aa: CASSHGPSYGYTF
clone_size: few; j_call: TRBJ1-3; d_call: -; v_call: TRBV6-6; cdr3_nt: TGTGCCAGCAGGGGGGGGTCTGGAAACACCATATATTTT; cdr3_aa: CASRGGSGNTIYF
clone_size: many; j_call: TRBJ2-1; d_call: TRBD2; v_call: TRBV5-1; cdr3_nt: TGCGCCAGCAGCCCGGGACTAAGTTCCTACAATGAGCAGTTCTTC; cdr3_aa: CASSPGLSSYNEQFF
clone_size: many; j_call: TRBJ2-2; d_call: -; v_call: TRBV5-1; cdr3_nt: TGCGCCAGCGCCAAAGACGGCACCGGGGAGCTGTTTTTT; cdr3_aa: CASAKDGTGELFF